Given below is one T cell receptor (beta chain) in context. From germline, CDR1 is MNHNS and CDR2 SASEGT. The CDR3 sequence is 14 residues long. The sample originates from a study of immune characterization of retroperitoneal liposarcoma. TCRdb processed the PCR reads anew with MiXCR; each CDR3 protein has one entry. This sample has around 10,000 distinct CDR3 sequences, with 45% to 55% found just once. The sequenced sample consisted of tumor tissue. The TCR comes from a female donor with retroperitoneal liposarcoma. This chain joins TRBV6-1 and TRBJ2-5, with D possibly TRBD1 on 5 matching bases. TRBJ2-1 explains the end of the DNA better; the J call may be wrong. The CDR3 nucleotides are TGTGCCAGCAGTGAAAAGTTACTACAGGCGACCCAGTTCTTC. This translates into CASSEKLLQATQFF.